Listed below are T cell receptor beta chains from one sample, sequenced in a study of monozygotic twins with inflammatory bowel disease. TCRdb re-called the 5' RACE reads and gives one entry per CDR3 protein, without DNA. The sample table includes nearly 450,000 distinct CDR3 sequences. Sequences were obtained from blood. The source of these receptors is a human donor with ulcerative colitis or Crohn's disease, or a healthy co-twin of an affected twin (not recorded which). Both conserved end residues are part of each CDR3.

j_gene: TRBJ2-7
v_gene: TRBV19
CDR3aa: CANYRITYEQYF

j_gene: TRBJ2-3
v_gene: TRBV20-1
CDR3aa: CSARVSTGAYSRDTQYF

j_gene: TRBJ2-3
v_gene: TRBV5-5
CDR3aa: CASRRTTFTDTQYF

j_gene: TRBJ2-3
v_gene: TRBV4-2
CDR3aa: CASSQERLTDTQYF

j_gene: TRBJ2-5
v_gene: TRBV25-1
CDR3aa: CASSEAFQETQYF

j_gene: TRBJ1-6
v_gene: TRBV30
CDR3aa: CAWTGFYNSPLHF

j_gene: TRBJ1-5
v_gene: TRBV7-9
CDR3aa: CASSLASRNQPQHF

j_gene: TRBJ2-3
v_gene: TRBV6-2/TRBV6-3
CDR3aa: CASSSPGLAGPSSTDTQYF

j_gene: TRBJ1-1
v_gene: TRBV10-3
CDR3aa: CATRTWDMNTEAFF

j_gene: TRBJ2-1
v_gene: TRBV5-4
CDR3aa: CASSSGTGSVEQFF

j_gene: TRBJ2-7
v_gene: TRBV20-1
CDR3aa: CSARDSRAGGREQYF

j_gene: TRBJ2-1
v_gene: TRBV29-1
CDR3aa: CSVEPGGGNEQFF

j_gene: TRBJ2-2
v_gene: TRBV5-1
CDR3aa: CASSRAPGILTGELFF

j_gene: TRBJ1-1
v_gene: TRBV5-1
CDR3aa: CASSLVEGKGEAFF

j_gene: TRBJ1-2
v_gene: TRBV20-1
CDR3aa: CSARQGNYGYTF

j_gene: TRBJ2-1
v_gene: TRBV5-5
CDR3aa: CASSPGGGLAGNNEQFF

j_gene: TRBJ2-7
v_gene: TRBV7-2
CDR3aa: CASSLLSSSYEQYF

j_gene: TRBJ1-4
v_gene: TRBV5-1
CDR3aa: CASSPTPTGQDEKLFF

j_gene: TRBJ1-3
v_gene: TRBV12-3/TRBV12-4
CDR3aa: CASSLRQGVGNTIYF

j_gene: TRBJ1-1
v_gene: TRBV5-5
CDR3aa: CASSLTVREGTEAFF

j_gene: TRBJ2-7
v_gene: TRBV29-1
CDR3aa: CSVQTGQGSSYEQYF

j_gene: TRBJ2-1
v_gene: TRBV20-1
CDR3aa: CSARAPSKGEQFF

j_gene: TRBJ2-7
v_gene: TRBV7-6
CDR3aa: CASSPVSGRPYEQYF

j_gene: TRBJ2-7
v_gene: TRBV7-9
CDR3aa: CASSPVNYEQYF

j_gene: TRBJ2-1
v_gene: TRBV20-1
CDR3aa: CSARDFGGQGWNEQFF

j_gene: TRBJ2-1
v_gene: TRBV20-1
CDR3aa: CSAPRLADNEQFF